The T cell receptor beta chain described here comes from a study of blood T cell repertoires in COVID-19. The wider study: Italy, Spain and the United States were the sources of the convalescent and acute COVID-19 samples.

Generated by immunoSEQ multiplex PCR, the TCRdb table keeps only in-frame clones and is missing some. The sample carries tens of thousands of clones, around 79% recorded once. This clone was counted a few times. The specimen was peripheral blood. This TCR was recovered from a man aged 60 to 75 with active or convalescent COVID-19.

CDR3: CASSPGLNTGELFF. CDR3 in DNA: TGTGCCAGCAGCCCCGGACTGAACACCGGGGAGCTGTTTTTT. The chain combines TRBV4-2 with TRBJ2-2; possible D gene TRBD2, 5 bases. Germline assignment: CDR1 LGHNA and CDR2 YNFKEQ. The CDR3 has 14 residues. Trimming left V 4 bases short and J 1 base short, with 7 bases between.